This T cell receptor beta chain was profiled in a study of Ad26.COV2.S vaccination and SARS-CoV-2 variants. For the study at large: Within the COV1001 Ad26.COV2.S trial arm, the donor was enrolled. General study findings and limits: Total T cell responses, in the TCR breadth and depth analyses, may have been underestimated. Comparability of non-spike TCR breadth was observed across vaccine and placebo recipients.

Points on this clone: What it recognizes is unknown.

Profiled with immunoSEQ multiplex PCR; TCRdb holds only in-frame clones, not every one. Of fewer than 400,000 clones in the sample, approximately 89% are singletons; the top ten hold around 1.8%. Treatment specified: 19 received Ad26.COV2.S at low or high dose, single or two shots; 5 received placebo; per-sample allocation not given. Specimen acquisition occurred on day 63 following the initial vaccine or placebo injection. A Boston donor was an adult aged 18-55 years. Sequenced here: peripheral blood, sampled in a trial of Ad26.COV2.S vaccine versus placebo. The TCR was taken from a person between 18 and 59 years old who received the Ad26.COV2.S COVID-19 vaccine or a placebo.

CDR3 nucleotide sequence: TGTGCCAGTACGGAGGCGATCTATCAGCCCCAGCATTTT. Its translation is CASTEAIYQPQHF. This chain connects TRBV19 to TRBJ1-5, with no clear D. This CDR3 comprises 13 residues. The V and J ends lost 7 bases and 5 bases respectively, with 12 bases between them. Germline V gene data show CDR1 as LNHDA and CDR2 as SQIVND (reference sequence).